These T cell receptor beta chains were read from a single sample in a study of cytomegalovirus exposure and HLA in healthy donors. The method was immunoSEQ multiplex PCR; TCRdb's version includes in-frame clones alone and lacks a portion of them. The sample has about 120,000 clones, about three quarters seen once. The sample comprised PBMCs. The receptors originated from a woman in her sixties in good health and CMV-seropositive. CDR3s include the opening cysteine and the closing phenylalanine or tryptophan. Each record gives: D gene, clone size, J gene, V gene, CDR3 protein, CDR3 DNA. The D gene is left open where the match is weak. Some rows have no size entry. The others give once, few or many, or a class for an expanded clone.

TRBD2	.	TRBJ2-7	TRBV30	CAWSFGLAVDEQYF	TGTGCCTGGAGTTTCGGACTAGCGGTTGACGAGCAGTACTTC
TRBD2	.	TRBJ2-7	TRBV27	CASSLKGLAGTNPLEQYF	TGTGCCAGCAGTTTAAAGGGACTAGCGGGTACAAACCCGCTCGAGCAGTACTTC
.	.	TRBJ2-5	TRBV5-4	CASSPRTDQETQYF	TGTGCCAGCAGCCCGCGGACAGACCAAGAGACCCAGTACTTC
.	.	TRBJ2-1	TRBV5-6	CASTPRLTHLAYNEQFF	TGTGCCAGCACCCCCCGACTAACTCACCTAGCCTACAATGAGCAGTTCTTC
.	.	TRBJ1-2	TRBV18	CASSPAGSGGYGYTF	TGTGCCAGCTCACCGGCGGGGTCCGGGGGCTATGGCTACACCTTC
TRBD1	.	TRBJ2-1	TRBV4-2	CASSQTGGRSYNEQFF	TGTGCCAGCAGCCAGACAGGGGGAAGGTCCTACAATGAGCAGTTCTTC
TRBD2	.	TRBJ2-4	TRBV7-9	CASSLGLAGGPKNIQYF	TGTGCCAGCAGCTTAGGGCTAGCGGGAGGGCCGAAAAACATTCAGTACTTC
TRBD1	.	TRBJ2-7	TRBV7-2	CASSLSVGTGSYEQYF	TGTGCCAGCAGCTTATCGGTAGGGACAGGCTCCTACGAGCAGTACTTC
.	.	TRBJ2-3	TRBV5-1	CASSLTGSGSTDTQYF	TGCGCCAGCAGCTTAACGGGGAGCGGGAGCACAGATACGCAGTATTTT
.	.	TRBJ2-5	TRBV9	CASSVAGSGETQYF	TGTGCCAGCAGCGTAGCCGGTAGTGGAGAGACCCAGTACTTC
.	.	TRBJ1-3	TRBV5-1	CASSLGGRHSGNTIYF	TGCGCCAGCAGCTTGGGGGGCAGACACTCTGGAAACACCATATATTTT
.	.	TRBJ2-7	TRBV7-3	CASSLRGREGEQYF	TGTGCCAGCAGCTTACGAGGCAGGGAAGGCGAGCAGTACTTC
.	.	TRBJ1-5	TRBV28	CASRGLSNQPQHF	TGTGCCAGCAGGGGCCTCAGCAATCAGCCCCAGCATTTT
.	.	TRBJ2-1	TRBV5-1	CASSPLVGEYNEQFF	TGCGCCAGCAGCCCACTGGTCGGTGAATACAATGAGCAGTTCTTC
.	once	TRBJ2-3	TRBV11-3	CASSLGDSRGTTDTQYF	TGTGCCAGCAGCTTAGGGGACTCCCGGGGTACCACAGATACGCAGTATTTT
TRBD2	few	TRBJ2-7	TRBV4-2	CASRPSLAGIYEQYF	TGTGCCAGCAGGCCCTCGCTAGCGGGGATCTACGAGCAGTACTTC
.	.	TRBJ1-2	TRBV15	CATSRNPQNYGYTF	TGTGCCACCAGCAGAAATCCCCAGAACTATGGCTACACCTTC
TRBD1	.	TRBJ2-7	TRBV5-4	CASSAVDRGKQYF	TGTGCCAGCAGCGCCGTCGACAGGGGGAAGCAGTACTTC
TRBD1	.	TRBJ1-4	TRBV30	CAWSVPGQSREKLFF	TGTGCCTGGAGTGTACCGGGACAGAGTCGGGAAAAACTGTTTTTT
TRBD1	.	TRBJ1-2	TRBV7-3	CASSPTGEGYGYTF	TGTGCCAGCAGCCCGACAGGGGAGGGCTATGGCTACACCTTC
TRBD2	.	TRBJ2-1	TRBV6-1	CASSVRLAESSYNEQFF	TGTGCCAGCAGTGTAAGACTAGCGGAGAGCTCCTACAATGAGCAGTTCTTC
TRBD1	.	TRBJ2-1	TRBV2	CASSAGQGGDEQFF	TGTGCCAGCAGTGCGGGACAGGGTGGGGATGAGCAGTTCTTC